Presented here are 29 T cell receptor beta chains from one specimen sequenced in a study of Graves' ophthalmopathy and Graves' hyperthyroidism. Amplification targeted the TCR beta CDR3 regions, with RNA transcripts as the source material. Scientists carried out first-round RT-PCR using HTBI primers and then a second-round multiplex PCR. In TCRdb, the multiplex PCR reads were re-called with MiXCR into one record per CDR3 protein. This table holds under 250,000 distinct CDR3 sequences, roughly 21% found once. Material: peripheral blood. The receptor source for this set is a woman aged 50 to 60 with Graves' ophthalmopathy.

The genes are TRBV6-1 and TRBJ2-7, with D maybe TRBD1 (7 bases). This CDR3 region has 14 residues. V was clipped by 0 bases and J by 7 bases, with 13 bases between them. Germline lookup yields CDR1 MNHNS and CDR2 SASEGT. CDR3 in DNA: TGTGCCAGCAGTGAAGCGAGTCAGGGGGGAGAGCAGTACTTC. It translates to CASSEASQGGEQYF.

The V call is TRBV2, the J call TRBJ1-5; 9 positions match TRBD1. The germline gives CDR1 SNHLY, CDR2 FYNNEI. CDR3 size: 16 residues. The ends lost 6 bases at V and 2 bases at J; junction bases unmatched: 8. The CDR3 spells CASRDRGVLRNQPQHF. Written as DNA, the CDR3 is TGTGCCAGCAGGGACAGGGGAGTCTTGCGCAATCAGCCCCAGCATTTT.

This clonotype was counted at least ten times. The chain carries TRBV3-1 and TRBJ2-5; 10 bases line up with TRBD2. The CDR3 totals 14 residues. The J segment lost 4 bases and the V segment lost 6 bases, leaving 5 bases of the junction unmatched. The germline CDR1 and CDR2 sequences are LGHDT and YNNKEL (reference sequence). The CDR3 sequence is CASRSSGRGETQYF. The DNA of the CDR3 is TGTGCCAGCAGGTCAAGCGGGAGGGGAGAGACCCAGTACTTC.

This clonotype was counted ten times or more. The J gene is TRBJ2-5, the V gene TRBV7-9; a weak D match, TRBD2 (6 bases). Looked up from germline, CDR1 is SEHNR and CDR2 is FQNEAQ (reference sequence). V was cut by 2 bases and J by 7 bases, with 11 bases left in between. CDR3 size: 13 residues. The CDR3 loop is CASSLREVGTQYF. CDR3 sequence (DNA): TGTGCCAGCAGCTTAAGGGAGGTAGGGACCCAGTACTTC.

The chain recombines TRBV28 with TRBJ2-4, with D perhaps TRBD2 (6 bases). Germline CDR1 MDHEN, CDR2 SYDVKM. This CDR3 comprises 19 residues. Trimming shortened V by 3 bases and J by 1 base, and 22 bases separated the two germline ends. CDR3 bases: TGTGCCAGCAGTTTCCCCCCCCCACAGGCTCGGGAGGCCAAAAACATTCAGTACTTC. Translated, it gives CASSFPPPQAREAKNIQYF.

This clonotype occurred many times. The chain carries TRBV20-1 and TRBJ2-5, with TRBD2 matching over 8 bases. V lost 6 bases and J lost 4; bases outside the gene matches: 13. The germline gives CDR1 DFQATT, CDR2 SNEGSKA (reference sequence). The CDR3 extends over 15 amino acids. CDR3 bases: TGCAGTGCCCCAAACCGGGGGGGGATCGGAGAGACCCAGTACTTC. Translated: CSAPNRGGIGETQYF.

This clonotype has ten or more counts. The genes are TRBV7-9 and TRBJ1-2; 9 nucleotides line up with TRBD1. This CDR3 is 14 amino acids long. The V and J ends lost 6 bases and 7 bases, in that order; junction bases with no gene match: 9. Germline CDR1 reads SEHNR; CDR2 reads FQNEAQ (reference sequence). The CDR3 is CASSLTGGFVGYTF. Here the CDR3 DNA reads TGTGCCAGCAGTTTGACAGGGGGTTTCGTTGGCTACACCTTC. Combining the CDR3 with reference TRBV7-9 and TRBJ1-2 gives the whole variable domain DTGVSQNPRHKITKRGQNVTFRCDPISEHNRLYWYRQTLGQGPEFLTYFQNEAQLEKSRLLSDRFSAERPKGSFSTLEIQRTEQGDSAMYLCASSLTGGFVGYTFGSGTRLTVV.

This clonotype has just a few counts. The V gene is TRBV6-2 or TRBV6-3, the J gene TRBJ1-5, with D possibly TRBD1 on 6 matching bases. This CDR3 is built from 15 residues. V dropped 7 bases and J dropped 0 bases, with 13 bases sitting between them. Looked up from germline, CDR1 is MNHEY and CDR2 is SVGEGT. CDR3 sequence reads: CASTGTRSSNQPQHF. The CDR3 DNA sequence: TGTGCCAGCACTGGGACAAGGAGTAGCAATCAGCCCCAGCATTTT.

This clonotype was detected many times. The chain has TRBV12-3 or TRBV12-4 and TRBJ2-2; 9 nucleotides align to TRBD1. With 6 bases clipped from V and 5 bases from J, the junction kept 7 bases outside the gene matches. The CDR3 length is 15 residues. Here the CDR3 reads CASSPQGAHTGELFF. In DNA, the CDR3 is TGTGCCAGCAGCCCACAGGGGGCGCATACCGGGGAGCTGTTTTTT.

This clonotype was seen many times. The rearrangement joins TRBV14 to TRBJ2-2; 7 bases are shared with TRBD2. In germline, CDR1 is SGHDN, CDR2 FVKESK. J was trimmed by 6 bases and V by 4 bases; bases with no gene match: 8. This CDR3 comprises 15 residues. The CDR3 protein is CASSRGSAGAGELFF. As DNA, the CDR3 is TGTGCCAGCAGCCGAGGGTCGGCGGGAGCCGGGGAGCTGTTTTTT.

This clonotype was observed at least ten times. V gene TRBV24-1 combines with J gene TRBJ2-5, with TRBD2 as a possible D gene (5 bases). The CDR3 contains 15 residues. Germline lookup yields CDR1 KGHDR and CDR2 SFDVKD. V lost 3 bases to trimming and J lost 2 bases, with 12 bases between them. The CDR3 region is CATSDLDGMQETQYF. The DNA of the CDR3 is TGTGCCACCAGTGATCTGGACGGGATGCAAGAGACCCAGTACTTC.

This clonotype was counted at least ten times. The V gene is TRBV4-1, the J gene TRBJ2-5; D perhaps matches TRBD2 (5 bases). V was shortened by 4 bases and J by 5 bases, with 14 bases between the two germline ends. Looked up from germline, CDR1 is MGHRA and CDR2 is YSYEKL. The CDR3 runs 14 residues. CDR3 amino acids: CASSPSFGMETQYF. CDR3 coding DNA: TGCGCCAGCAGCCCTAGCTTTGGAATGGAGACCCAGTACTTC.

This clonotype was detected ten times or more. This chain joins TRBV5-1 and TRBJ1-3, with TRBD1 as a possible D gene (5 bases). The V end lost 0 bases, the J end lost 0 bases, and 10 bases lay between the germline ends. This CDR3 region has 16 residues. Looked up from germline, CDR1 is SGHRS and CDR2 is YFSETQ. The chain's CDR3 is CASSLEGSHSGNTIYF. The CDR3 coding sequence is TGCGCCAGCAGCTTGGAGGGGTCCCACTCTGGAAACACCATATATTTT. Full variable domain (remainder filled in from reference TRBV5-1 and TRBJ1-3): KAGVTQTPRYLIKTRGQQVTLSCSPISGHRSVSWYQQTPGQGLQFLFEYFSETQRNKGNFPGRFSGRQFSNSRSEMNVSTLELGDSALYLCASSLEGSHSGNTIYFGEGSWLTVV.

The V call is TRBV28, the J call TRBJ2-2, with 9 bases matching TRBD1. The V gene end was trimmed by 5 bases and the J gene end by 6 bases; junction bases not matched to a gene: 10. The V gene's germline CDR1 is MDHEN and CDR2 SYDVKM. The CDR3 consists of 16 residues. CDR3 loop: CASSPGDRVISGELFF. CDR3 DNA sequence: TGTGCCAGCAGTCCCGGGGACAGGGTGATATCCGGGGAGCTGTTTTTT.

This clonotype showed up many times. The chain recombines TRBV13 with TRBJ1-1; perhaps TRBD1 as D (6 bases). Germline assignment: CDR1 PRHDT and CDR2 FYEKMQ (reference sequence). The CDR3 is 18 residues long. Trimming pared 5 bases from V and 1 base from J, leaving 23 bases between. In nucleotides, the CDR3 is TGTGCCAGCAGCGACCGCCCTTACTCGTGGGGGCCGAACACTGAAGCTTTCTTT. Translation gives CASSDRPYSWGPNTEAFF.

The genes are TRBV6-2 or TRBV6-3 and TRBJ2-7, with 9 bases lining up with TRBD1. Germline trimming cut 6 bases from V and 3 bases from J; bases unmatched to any gene: 3. The germline gives CDR1 MNHEY, CDR2 SVGEGT. The CDR3 length is 13 residues. Here the CDR3 reads CASRGTGSYEQYF. CDR3 sequence (DNA): TGTGCCAGCAGGGGGACAGGGAGCTACGAGCAGTACTTC.

This clonotype was found many times. The chain couples TRBV7-8 to TRBJ2-7, with a weak D call TRBD2 (6 bases). The V end lost 2 bases, the J end lost 3 bases, and 8 bases lay between the germline ends. The CDR3 loop spans 13 amino acids. Germline V CDR1 and CDR2: SGHVS, FQNEAQ. The CDR3 loop is CASSLPEGYEQYF. CDR3 bases: TGTGCCAGCAGCTTACCGGAGGGCTACGAGCAGTACTTC.

This clonotype showed up many times. The gene calls are TRBV6-4 and TRBJ1-3; possibly TRBD1 for D (5 bases). Germline assignment: CDR1 MRHNA and CDR2 SNTAGT. Trimming pared 5 bases from V and 4 bases from J, leaving 9 bases between. CDR3 size: 13 residues. This chain's CDR3 is CASSPGNGNTIYF. The CDR3 DNA reads TGTGCCAGCAGTCCAGGGAACGGAAACACCATATATTTT.

This clonotype turned up a few times. The rearrangement joins TRBV11-1 to TRBJ2-3, with 13 bases matching TRBD2. The germline V gene has CDR1 SGHAT and CDR2 FQDESV (reference sequence). The CDR3 spans 16 residues. V shed 5 bases, J shed 2 bases, and the junction held 4 bases outside the gene matches. The CDR3 sequence is CASSPGLAGVTDTQYF. CDR3 DNA: TGTGCCAGCAGCCCCGGACTAGCGGGAGTCACAGATACGCAGTATTTT.

This clonotype occurred many times. The V gene is TRBV7-6, the J gene TRBJ2-5; D may be TRBD1 or TRBD2 (6 bases each). Germline CDR1 and CDR2: SGHVS and FNYEAQ. This CDR3 is 15 amino acids long. The ends were cut back, 7 bases at V and 8 bases at J, with 23 bases in the middle. The CDR3 DNA sequence: TGTGCCAGCACCCCTGCTGGGGGGCACGGAGTTACCCAGTACTTC. This gives the protein CASTPAGGHGVTQYF.

The sample holds many counts of this clonotype. The CDR3 DNA is TGCAGTGCTAGATCCCAAATCACACTAGCGGGAAAAAACATTCAGTACTTC. This sequence encodes CSARSQITLAGKNIQYF. The V and J genes are TRBV20-1 and TRBJ2-4, with TRBD2 matching over 10 bases. The germline gives CDR1 DFQATT, CDR2 SNEGSKA (reference sequence). V lost 2 bases to trimming and J lost 4 bases; unmatched junction nucleotides: 11. The CDR3 extends over 17 amino acids.

This clonotype was counted ten times or more. The chain is built from TRBV7-9 and TRBJ2-7; D ambiguous. CDR3 length equals 12 residues. The germline gives CDR1 SEHNR, CDR2 FQNEAQ (reference sequence). Trimming shortened V by 0 bases and J by 5 bases, and 5 bases separated the two germline ends. This chain's CDR3 is CASSLATNEQYF. The CDR3 nucleotides are TGTGCCAGCAGCTTAGCGACAAACGAGCAGTACTTC.

The CDR3 sequence is CASSVGDRVPGELFF. In DNA form, the CDR3 reads TGTGCCAGCAGCGTAGGTGACAGGGTGCCCGGGGAGCTGTTTTTT. The gene calls are TRBV9 and TRBJ2-2, with 7 bases matching TRBD1. Germline loops: CDR1 SGDLS, CDR2 YYNGEE. V lost 0 bases, J lost 6 bases, and 5 bases stayed unmatched. The CDR3 sequence is 15 residues long.

The J gene is TRBJ2-5, the V gene TRBV29-1; 8 positions match TRBD1. There are 14 residues in the CDR3. The junction had 6 bases not matched to a gene; V was cut back by 4 bases and J by 2 bases. CDR1 and CDR2 from the germline V gene are SQVTM and ANQGSEA. The CDR3 reads CSVAPGQGQETQYF. Written as DNA, the CDR3 is TGCAGCGTTGCCCCCGGACAGGGACAAGAGACCCAGTACTTC.

This clonotype has at least ten counts. J is TRBJ2-5 and V is TRBV12-3 or TRBV12-4; D may be TRBD1 or TRBD2 (5 bases each). Trimming took 6 bases from V and 2 from J, leaving 10 bases between them. This CDR3 has 13 amino acids. The CDR3 spells CASSWDGQETQYF. CDR3 coding DNA: TGTGCCAGCAGCTGGGACGGACAAGAGACCCAGTACTTC.

In its sample, this clonotype was seen many times. The rearrangement links TRBV6-5 to TRBJ2-7; 7 nucleotides match TRBD2. This CDR3 spans 15 amino acids. V shed 2 bases, J shed 0 bases, and the junction held 4 bases outside the gene matches. CDR1 is MNHEY and CDR2 is SVGAGI in the germline V gene. CDR3 loop: CASSYRLADSYEQYF. CDR3 coding DNA: TGTGCCAGCAGTTACCGTCTAGCGGACTCCTACGAGCAGTACTTC.

J is TRBJ2-7 and V is TRBV6-1; the match to TRBD2 covers 13 bases. There are 16 residues in the CDR3. V dropped 7 bases and J dropped 5; count of bases not matched to a gene: 11. CDR1 is MNHNS and CDR2 is SASEGT in the germline V gene. The CDR3 region is CASKGLAGVSSNEQYF. The CDR3 DNA reads TGTGCCAGCAAAGGACTAGCGGGAGTCTCTAGCAACGAGCAGTACTTC.

This clonotype has ten or more counts. CDR3 nucleotide sequence: TGTGCCAGCTGGGAGGGGCTCCAAGAGACCCAGTACTTC. Translation gives CASWEGLQETQYF. This sequence joins TRBV28 and TRBJ2-5; 7 nucleotides match TRBD2. CDR3 length: 13 amino acids. The germline CDR1 and CDR2 sequences are MDHEN and SYDVKM. The V and J ends lost 8 bases and 1 base, in that order; junction bases with no gene match: 4. Based on the CDR3 plus reference TRBV28 and TRBJ2-5, the full variable domain is DVKVTQSSRYLVKRTGEKVFLECVQDMDHENMFWYRQDPGLGLRLIYFSYDVKMKEKGDIPEGYSVSREKKERFSLILESASTNQTSMYLCASWEGLQETQYFGPGTRLLVL.

This clonotype came up many times. The chain has TRBV2 and TRBJ2-5, with 7 bases that match TRBD2. The germline V gene encodes CDR1 SNHLY and CDR2 FYNNEI. Trimming at V came to 3 bases and at J to 5 bases, leaving 6 bases not matched to a gene. There are 14 residues in the CDR3. The CDR3 DNA sequence: TGTGCCAGCAGTGATTGGGAGGGCTTGGAGACCCAGTACTTC. Its translation is CASSDWEGLETQYF. The entire variable domain, with the rest obtained from reference TRBV2 and TRBJ2-5, is as follows: EPEVTQTPSHQVTQMGQEVILRCVPISNHLYFYWYRQILGQKVEFLVSFYNNEISEKSEIFDDQFSVERPDGSNFTLKIRSTKLEDSAMYFCASSDWEGLETQYFGPGTRLLVL.